Listed here is a single TCR beta chain. A read error may be the cause here, since a much bigger clone is one base away. The sample holds other DNA sequences that translate to the same CDR3. One Seattle source followed patients from active infection through their disease course. Source study methods: For nucleated cells, counts were estimated from reference gene primer amplification. Data came from immunoSEQ multiplex PCR; TCRdb stores just in-frame clones and leaves some out. V and J calls and clone size are given by that table; D and trimming were obtained from the DNA. Among 250,000 to 400,000 clones, 75% to 90% were seen once, and the ten largest hold 2.9%. Per germline, CDR1 MNHNS and CDR2 SASEGT. There are 12 residues in the CDR3. The data derive from a study of blood T cell repertoires in COVID-19. Study as a whole: Acute and convalescent COVID-19 samples came from the United States, Italy and Spain.

The chain uses TRBV6-1 and TRBJ1-6; D is undetermined. The TCR comes from a woman aged 25 to 39 with COVID-19, enrolled during active disease. Sequencing used peripheral blood. The CDR3 coding sequence is TGTGCTAGCAGTGAAGGGAGGACACCCCTCCACTTT. Protein product: CASSEGRTPLHF.